This TCR beta chain was observed in a study of radiotherapy plus CTLA-4 blockade in lung cancer. Per the germline V gene, CDR1 is SGHDT and CDR2 is YYEEEE. V lost 3 bases and J lost 4; bases outside the gene matches: 0. The CDR3 extends over 13 amino acids. Profiled with immunoSEQ multiplex PCR; TCRdb holds only in-frame clones, not every one. The data hold some 46,000 clones, with more than 75% observed a single time. Sequenced material: peripheral blood, taken from a patient treated with radiotherapy plus ipilimumab. The chain has TRBV5-6 and TRBJ2-2; 7 bases are a match to TRBD1. The source is a human donor with non-small cell lung cancer who had stable disease on radiotherapy plus ipilimumab. CDR3 in amino acids: CASSWTGTGELFF. DNA for the CDR3: TGTGCCAGCAGCTGGACAGGCACCGGGGAGCTGTTTTTT. Drawing the rest from reference TRBV5-6 and TRBJ2-2, the complete variable domain is DAGVTQSPTHLIKTRGQQVTLRCSPKSGHDTVSWYQQALGQGPQFIFQYYEEEERQRGNFPDRFSGHQFPNYSSELNVNALLLGDSALYLCASSWTGTGELFFGEGSRLTVL.